Listed here is a single TCR beta chain. The antigen remains unidentified. The data were obtained in a study of cytomegalovirus exposure and HLA in healthy donors. V was trimmed by 0 bases and J by 4 bases, leaving 12 bases between them. Germline CDR1 and CDR2: MNHEY and SMNVEV (reference sequence). This CDR3 contains 15 residues. This table comes from immunoSEQ multiplex PCR, and its TCRdb copy is limited to in-frame clones, with some not included. The data show 140,000 or so clones, approximately 92% seen once. Findings of the study overall: It was 150 to 200 TCR beta chains that were listed as cytomegalovirus-associated. Subsequent analysis revealed that first-cohort TCR clusters tended to co-occur in the 120 or so validation repertoires. Testing in vitro showed three CMV-associated chains specific for CMV antigens. For most TCR sequences rarity was the rule, although some public TCRs occurred in many donors.

The material sequenced was PBMCs. The chain has TRBV27 and TRBJ2-5; weak D call: TRBD1 (7 bases). The TCR was taken from a woman aged 18-35 years in good health and CMV-seropositive. CDR3 DNA sequence: TGTGCCAGCAGTTTATCGTTCAGGGGGGCAGAGACCCAGTACTTC. It encodes CASSLSFRGAETQYF.